These T cell receptor beta chains were read from a single sample in a study of blood T cell repertoires in COVID-19. Libraries were prepared by immunoSEQ multiplex PCR; TCRdb keeps only in-frame clonotypes and omits some of them. The data contain 190,000 or so clones, 87% of them singletons. Specimen: peripheral blood. The source of these receptors is a middle-aged man with active or convalescent COVID-19. Each CDR3 is given with its conserved first and last residue. Each record gives: clone size, CDR3 length, J gene, V gene, D gene, CDR3 DNA, CDR3 protein. A D gene is named only where the DNA matches it firmly. The size entry is marked missing in some rows and otherwise reads once, few, many or a size class.

size: NA
length: 11
J: TRBJ1-4
V: TRBV29-1
D: NA
DNA: TGCAGCGCCTGGGCTGATGAAAAACTGTTTTTT
CDR3: CSAWADEKLFF

size: NA
length: 14
J: TRBJ2-7
V: TRBV30
D: TRBD1
DNA: TGTGCCTGGAGTGTCGGACAGGGGGCGGACGAGCAGTACTTC
CDR3: CAWSVGQGADEQYF

size: NA
length: 13
J: TRBJ2-3
V: TRBV19
D: NA
DNA: TGTGCCAGTAATGCAGGGGGCACAGATACGCAGTATTTT
CDR3: CASNAGGTDTQYF

size: NA
length: 14
J: TRBJ2-2
V: TRBV24-1
D: NA
DNA: TGTGCCACCAATGACAGTCCGAACACCGGGGAGCTGTTTTTT
CDR3: CATNDSPNTGELFF

size: NA
length: 15
J: TRBJ1-5
V: TRBV6-2/TRBV6-3
D: NA
DNA: TGTGCCAGCAGTTACCTCCAGGCGTACAATCAGCCCCAGCATTTT
CDR3: CASSYLQAYNQPQHF

size: once
length: 16
J: TRBJ2-3
V: TRBV27
D: NA
DNA: TGTGCCAGCAGTTCAATCTTGGGCTCACACACAGATACGCAGTATTTT
CDR3: CASSSILGSHTDTQYF

size: NA
length: 16
J: TRBJ2-3
V: TRBV7-2
D: NA
DNA: TGTGCCAGCAGCTTAGCGCTCTACCCCCCGGGAGATACGCAGTATTTT
CDR3: CASSLALYPPGDTQYF

size: NA
length: 13
J: TRBJ2-7
V: TRBV9
D: TRBD1
DNA: TGTGCCAGCAGCGTAGCGGCAGGGGGCGAGCAGTACTTC
CDR3: CASSVAAGGEQYF

size: NA
length: 14
J: TRBJ2-1
V: TRBV7-9
D: TRBD2
DNA: TGTGCCAGCAGCTTAGCCTTGGGAGGGAATGAGCAGTTCTTC
CDR3: CASSLALGGNEQFF

size: NA
length: 11
J: TRBJ1-1
V: TRBV5-6
D: NA
DNA: TGTGCCAGCAGCTTGGGGACTCAAGCTTTCTTT
CDR3: CASSLGTQAFF

size: NA
length: 13
J: TRBJ2-5
V: TRBV7-9
D: TRBD2
DNA: TGTGCCAGCATGGGGGGGAACCAAGAGACCCAGTACTTC
CDR3: CASMGGNQETQYF

size: NA
length: 14
J: TRBJ2-5
V: TRBV5-1
D: NA
DNA: TGCGCCAGCAGCTTAGGCAGGGGTTTCGAGACCCAGTACTTC
CDR3: CASSLGRGFETQYF

size: NA
length: 15
J: TRBJ1-5
V: TRBV2
D: NA
DNA: TGTGCCAGCGGCGAAATAGGGGCAAGCAATCAGCCCCAGCATTTT
CDR3: CASGEIGASNQPQHF

size: NA
length: 18
J: TRBJ2-7
V: TRBV9
D: TRBD2
DNA: TGTGCCAGCAGCGTAGGTCTAGCGGAAATAACACCGCCCTACGAGCAGTACTTC
CDR3: CASSVGLAEITPPYEQYF

size: NA
length: 16
J: TRBJ2-3
V: TRBV15
D: TRBD2
DNA: TGTGCCACCAGCAGAGATACTAGCGGGGGAATGAATACGCAGTATTTT
CDR3: CATSRDTSGGMNTQYF